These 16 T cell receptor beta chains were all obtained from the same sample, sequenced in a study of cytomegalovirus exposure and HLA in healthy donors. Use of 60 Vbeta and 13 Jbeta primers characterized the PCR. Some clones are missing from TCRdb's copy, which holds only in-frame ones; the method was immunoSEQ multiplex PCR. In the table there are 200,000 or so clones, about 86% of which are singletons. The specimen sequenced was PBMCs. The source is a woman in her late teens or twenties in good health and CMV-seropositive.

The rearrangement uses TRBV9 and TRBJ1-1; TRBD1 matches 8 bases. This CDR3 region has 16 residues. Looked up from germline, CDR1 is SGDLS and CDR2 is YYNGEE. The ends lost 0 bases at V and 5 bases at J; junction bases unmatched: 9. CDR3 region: CASSVDGQGAGTEAFF. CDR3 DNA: TGTGCCAGCAGCGTAGACGGGCAGGGGGCAGGAACTGAAGCTTTCTTT.

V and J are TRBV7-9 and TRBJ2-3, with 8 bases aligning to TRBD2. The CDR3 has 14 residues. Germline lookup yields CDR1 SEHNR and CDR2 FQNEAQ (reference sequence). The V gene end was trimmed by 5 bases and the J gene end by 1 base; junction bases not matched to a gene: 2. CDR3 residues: CASSPLAGTDTQYF. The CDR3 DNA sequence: TGTGCCAGCAGCCCACTAGCGGGCACAGATACGCAGTATTTT.

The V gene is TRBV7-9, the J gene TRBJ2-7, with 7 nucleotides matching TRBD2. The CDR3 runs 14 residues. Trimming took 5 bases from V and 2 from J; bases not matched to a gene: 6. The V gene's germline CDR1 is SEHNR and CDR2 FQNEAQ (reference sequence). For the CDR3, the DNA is TGTGCCAGCAGCGGCCCTGGGACTACCTACGAGCAGTACTTC. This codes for CASSGPGTTYEQYF. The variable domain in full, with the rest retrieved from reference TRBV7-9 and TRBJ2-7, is DTGVSQNPRHKITKRGQNVTFRCDPISEHNRLYWYRQTLGQGPEFLTYFQNEAQLEKSRLLSDRFSAERPKGSFSTLEIQRTEQGDSAMYLCASSGPGTTYEQYFGPGTRLTVT.

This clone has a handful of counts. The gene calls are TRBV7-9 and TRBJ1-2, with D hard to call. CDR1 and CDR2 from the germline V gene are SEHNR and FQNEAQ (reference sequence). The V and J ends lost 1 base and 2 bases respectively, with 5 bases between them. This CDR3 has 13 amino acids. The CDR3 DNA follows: TGTGCCAGCAGCTTAGACTGGAACTATGGCTACACCTTC. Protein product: CASSLDWNYGYTF.

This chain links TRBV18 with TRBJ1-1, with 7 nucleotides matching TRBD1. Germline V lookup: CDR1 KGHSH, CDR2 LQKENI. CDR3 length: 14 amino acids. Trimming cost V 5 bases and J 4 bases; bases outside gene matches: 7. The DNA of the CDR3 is TGTGCCAGCTCAGCGACAGGGTCTCCCACTGAAGCTTTCTTT. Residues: CASSATGSPTEAFF.

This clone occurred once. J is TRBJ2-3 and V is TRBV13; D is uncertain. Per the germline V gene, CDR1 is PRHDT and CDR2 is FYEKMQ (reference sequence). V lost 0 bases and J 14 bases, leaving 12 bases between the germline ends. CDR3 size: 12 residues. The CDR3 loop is CASSLGTPPRYF. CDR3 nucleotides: TGTGCCAGCAGCTTAGGGACTCCCCCCCGGTATTTT.

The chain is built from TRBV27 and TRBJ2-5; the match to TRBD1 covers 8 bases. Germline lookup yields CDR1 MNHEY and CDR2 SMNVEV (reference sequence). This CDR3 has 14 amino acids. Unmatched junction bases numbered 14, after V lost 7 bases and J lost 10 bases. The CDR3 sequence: CASTSTQGARGQYF. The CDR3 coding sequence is TGTGCCAGCACTTCAACCCAGGGGGCGCGAGGCCAGTACTTC.

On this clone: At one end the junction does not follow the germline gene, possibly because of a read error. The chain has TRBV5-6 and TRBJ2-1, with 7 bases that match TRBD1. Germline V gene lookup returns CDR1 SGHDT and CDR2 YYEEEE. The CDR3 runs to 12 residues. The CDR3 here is CASSLTGDQRLF. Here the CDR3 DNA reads TGTGCCAGCAGCTTAACAGGGGACCAAAGGCTCTTC. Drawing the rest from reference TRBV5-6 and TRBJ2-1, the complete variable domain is DAGVTQSPTHLIKTRGQQVTLRCSPKSGHDTVSWYQQALGQGPQFIFQYYEEEERQRGNFPDRFSGHQFPNYSSELNVNALLLGDSALYLCASSLTGDQRLFGPGTRLTVL.

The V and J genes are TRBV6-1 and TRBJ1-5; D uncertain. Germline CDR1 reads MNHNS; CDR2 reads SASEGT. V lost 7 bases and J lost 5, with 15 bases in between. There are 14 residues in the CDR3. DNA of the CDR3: TGTGCCAGCATCGAACGAGGAGTTTATCAGCCCCAGCATTTT. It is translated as CASIERGVYQPQHF.

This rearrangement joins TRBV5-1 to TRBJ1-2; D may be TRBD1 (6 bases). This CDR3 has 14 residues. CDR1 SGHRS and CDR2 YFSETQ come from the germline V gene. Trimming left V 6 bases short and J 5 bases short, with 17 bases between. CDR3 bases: TGCGCCAGCACCCCCTTCGGGACAACGTATGGCTACACCTTC. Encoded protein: CASTPFGTTYGYTF.

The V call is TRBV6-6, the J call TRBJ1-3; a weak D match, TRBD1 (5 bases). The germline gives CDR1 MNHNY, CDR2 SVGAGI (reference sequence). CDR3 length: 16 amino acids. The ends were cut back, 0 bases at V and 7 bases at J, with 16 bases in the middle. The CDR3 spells CASSYSLTEVRNTIYF. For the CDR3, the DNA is TGTGCCAGCAGTTACTCGTTGACAGAGGTTCGCAACACCATATATTTT.

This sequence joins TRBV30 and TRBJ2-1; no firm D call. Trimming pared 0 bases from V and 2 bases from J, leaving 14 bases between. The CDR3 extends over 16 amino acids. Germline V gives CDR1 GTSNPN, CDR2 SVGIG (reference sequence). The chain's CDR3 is CAWSVRRSRTYNEQFF. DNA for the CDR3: TGTGCCTGGAGTGTACGGAGATCCCGGACCTACAATGAGCAGTTCTTC.

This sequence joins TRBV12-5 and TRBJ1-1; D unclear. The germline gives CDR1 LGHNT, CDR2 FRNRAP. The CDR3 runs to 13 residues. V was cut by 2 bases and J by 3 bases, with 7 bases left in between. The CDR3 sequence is CASGLNSYTEAFF. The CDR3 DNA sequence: TGTGCTAGTGGTTTGAATAGTTACACTGAAGCTTTCTTT.

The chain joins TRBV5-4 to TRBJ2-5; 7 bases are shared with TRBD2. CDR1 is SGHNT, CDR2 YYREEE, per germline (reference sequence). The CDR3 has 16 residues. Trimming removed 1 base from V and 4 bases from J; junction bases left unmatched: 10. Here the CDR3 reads CASSLSPGGGIETQYF. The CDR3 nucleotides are TGTGCCAGCAGCTTGTCCCCGGGGGGTGGAATAGAGACCCAGTACTTC.

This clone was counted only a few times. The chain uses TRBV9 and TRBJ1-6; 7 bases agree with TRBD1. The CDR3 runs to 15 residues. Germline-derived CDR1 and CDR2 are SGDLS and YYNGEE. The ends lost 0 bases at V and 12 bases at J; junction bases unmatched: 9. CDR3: CASSVEGTTGVPLHF. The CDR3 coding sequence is TGTGCCAGCAGCGTAGAGGGTACCACAGGGGTACCCCTCCACTTT.

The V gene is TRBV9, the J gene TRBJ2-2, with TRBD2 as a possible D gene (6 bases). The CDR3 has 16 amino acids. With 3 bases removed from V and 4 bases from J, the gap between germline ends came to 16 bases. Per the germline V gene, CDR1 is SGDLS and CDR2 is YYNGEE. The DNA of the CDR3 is TGTGCCAGCAGCGACGGGGGATTGGGGATCACCGGGGAGCTGTTTTTT. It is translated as CASSDGGLGITGELFF.